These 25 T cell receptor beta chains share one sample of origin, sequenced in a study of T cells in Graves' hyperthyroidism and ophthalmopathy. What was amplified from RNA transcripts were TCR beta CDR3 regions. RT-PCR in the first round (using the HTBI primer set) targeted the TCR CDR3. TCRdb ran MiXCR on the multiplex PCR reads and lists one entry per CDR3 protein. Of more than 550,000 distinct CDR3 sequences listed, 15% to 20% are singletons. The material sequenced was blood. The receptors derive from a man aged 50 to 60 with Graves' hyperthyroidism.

The CDR3 nucleotides read TGTGCCAGCAGCTTAGATTACGGGAGGGCCAATGAGCAGTTCTTC. Translated: CASSLDYGRANEQFF. V gene TRBV7-2 combines with J gene TRBJ2-1, with TRBD2 matching over 8 bases. V was clipped by 1 base and J by 6 bases; unmatched bases: 5. CDR1 is SGHTA and CDR2 is FQGNSA in the germline V gene. This CDR3 contains 15 residues.

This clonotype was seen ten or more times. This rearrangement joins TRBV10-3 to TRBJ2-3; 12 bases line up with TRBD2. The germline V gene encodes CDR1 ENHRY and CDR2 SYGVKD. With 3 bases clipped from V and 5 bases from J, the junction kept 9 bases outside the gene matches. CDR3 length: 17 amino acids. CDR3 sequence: CAISDPQTSGSIDTQYF. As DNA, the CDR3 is TGTGCCATCAGTGACCCCCAGACTAGCGGGAGTATAGATACGCAGTATTTT.

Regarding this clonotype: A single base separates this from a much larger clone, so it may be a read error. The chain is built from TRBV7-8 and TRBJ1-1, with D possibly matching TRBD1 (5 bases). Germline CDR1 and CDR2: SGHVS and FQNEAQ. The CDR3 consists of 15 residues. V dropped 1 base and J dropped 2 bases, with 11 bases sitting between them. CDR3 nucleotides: TGTGCCAGCAGCTTAGGCGGGGGGATCAACACTGAAGCTTTCTTT. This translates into CASSLGGGINTEAFF.

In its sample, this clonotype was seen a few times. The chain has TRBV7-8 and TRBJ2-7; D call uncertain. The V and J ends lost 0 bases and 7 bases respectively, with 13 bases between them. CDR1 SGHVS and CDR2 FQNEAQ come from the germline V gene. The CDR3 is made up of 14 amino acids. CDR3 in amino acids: CASSLAGSSFEQYF. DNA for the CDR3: TGTGCCAGCAGCTTAGCGGGGTCGAGTTTTGAGCAGTACTTC.

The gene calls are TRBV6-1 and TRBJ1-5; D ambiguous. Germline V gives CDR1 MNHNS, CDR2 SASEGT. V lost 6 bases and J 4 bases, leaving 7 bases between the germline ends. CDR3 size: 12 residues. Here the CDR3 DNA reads TGTGCCAGCAGCCAACAAAATCAGCCCCAGCATTTT. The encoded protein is CASSQQNQPQHF.

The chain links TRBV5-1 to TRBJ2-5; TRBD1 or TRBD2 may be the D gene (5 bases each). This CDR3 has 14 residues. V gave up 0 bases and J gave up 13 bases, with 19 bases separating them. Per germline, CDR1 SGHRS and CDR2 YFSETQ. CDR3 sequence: CASSLEGPSIDLYF. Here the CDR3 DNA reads TGCGCCAGCAGCTTGGAGGGACCCTCAATTGATCTGTACTTC.

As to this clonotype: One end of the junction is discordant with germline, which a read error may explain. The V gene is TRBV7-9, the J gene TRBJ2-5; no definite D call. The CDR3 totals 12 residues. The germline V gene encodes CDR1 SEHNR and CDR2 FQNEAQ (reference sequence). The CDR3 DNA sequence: TGTGCCAGCAGCTTGCAAGAGGATCCCCAGCACTTC. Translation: CASSLQEDPQHF.

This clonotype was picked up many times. The CDR3 DNA is TGTGCCAGCAGTACGGGTGGTGGGGCCAACGTCCTGACTTTC. It is translated as CASSTGGGANVLTF. The chain couples TRBV12-3 or TRBV12-4 to TRBJ2-6; D gene uncertain. The ends were cut back, 5 bases at V and 3 bases at J, with 8 bases in the middle. The CDR3 is 14 residues long.

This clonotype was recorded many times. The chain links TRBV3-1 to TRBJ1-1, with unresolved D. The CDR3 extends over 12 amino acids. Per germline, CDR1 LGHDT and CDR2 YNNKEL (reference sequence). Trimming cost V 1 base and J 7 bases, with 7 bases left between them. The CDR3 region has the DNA TGTGCCAGCAGCCAAGCCGGGTTTGAAGCTTTCTTT. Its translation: CASSQAGFEAFF.

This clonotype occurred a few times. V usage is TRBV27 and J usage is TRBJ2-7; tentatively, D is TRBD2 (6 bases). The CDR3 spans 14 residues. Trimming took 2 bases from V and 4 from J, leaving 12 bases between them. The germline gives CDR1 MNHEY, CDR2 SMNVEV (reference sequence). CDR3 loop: CASSLGGMSYEQYF. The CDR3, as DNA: TGTGCCAGCAGTTTAGGCGGGATGTCTTACGAGCAGTACTTC.

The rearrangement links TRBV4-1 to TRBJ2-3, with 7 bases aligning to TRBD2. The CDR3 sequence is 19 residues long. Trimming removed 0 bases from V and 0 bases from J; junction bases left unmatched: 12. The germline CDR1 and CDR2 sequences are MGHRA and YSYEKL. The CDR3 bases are TGCGCCAGCAGCCAAGATAGGGCTAGCGGAGTAACTAGCACAGATACGCAGTATTTT. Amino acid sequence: CASSQDRASGVTSTDTQYF.

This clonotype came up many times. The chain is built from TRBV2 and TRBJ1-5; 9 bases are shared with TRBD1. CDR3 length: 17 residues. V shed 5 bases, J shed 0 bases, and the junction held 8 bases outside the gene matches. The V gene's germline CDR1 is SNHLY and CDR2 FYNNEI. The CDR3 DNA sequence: TGTGCCAGCAGTACTGACAGGGGGTTGTATAGCAATCAGCCCCAGCATTTT. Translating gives CASSTDRGLYSNQPQHF.

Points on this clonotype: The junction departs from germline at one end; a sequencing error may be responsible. For the CDR3, the DNA is TGTGCCAGCAGCTTGCAAGAGACCCAGCACTTC. This translates into CASSLQETQHF. The chain joins TRBV7-8 to TRBJ2-5; D is unclear. Germline CDR1 and CDR2: SGHVS and FQNEAQ. The CDR3 extends over 11 amino acids.

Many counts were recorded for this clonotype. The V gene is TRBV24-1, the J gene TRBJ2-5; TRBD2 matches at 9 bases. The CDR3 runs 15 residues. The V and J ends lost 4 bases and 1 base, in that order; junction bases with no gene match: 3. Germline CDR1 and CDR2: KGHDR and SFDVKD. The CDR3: CATSDPSGVQETQYF. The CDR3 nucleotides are TGTGCCACCAGTGACCCTAGCGGGGTCCAAGAGACCCAGTACTTC.

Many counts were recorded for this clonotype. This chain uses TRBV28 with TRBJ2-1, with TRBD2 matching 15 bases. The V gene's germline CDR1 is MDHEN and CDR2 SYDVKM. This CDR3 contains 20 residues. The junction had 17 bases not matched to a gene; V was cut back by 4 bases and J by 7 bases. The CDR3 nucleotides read TGTGCCAGCAGTTCCCCCGGGACTAGCGGGAGGTCCGCATCGTGGAATGAGCAGTTCTTC. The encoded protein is CASSSPGTSGRSASWNEQFF.

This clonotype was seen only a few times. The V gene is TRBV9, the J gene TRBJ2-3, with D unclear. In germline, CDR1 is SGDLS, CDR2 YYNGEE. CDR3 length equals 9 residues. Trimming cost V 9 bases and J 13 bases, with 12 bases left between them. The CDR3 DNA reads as TGTGCCAACAAAACTCGGAAGTATTTT. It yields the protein CANKTRKYF.

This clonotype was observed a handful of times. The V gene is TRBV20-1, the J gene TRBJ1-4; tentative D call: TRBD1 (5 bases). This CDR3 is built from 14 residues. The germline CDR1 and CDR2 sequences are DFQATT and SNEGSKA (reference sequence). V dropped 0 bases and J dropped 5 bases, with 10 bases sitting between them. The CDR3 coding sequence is TGCAGTGCTAGAGATCCAGGACACAATGAAAAACTGTTTTTT. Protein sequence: CSARDPGHNEKLFF.

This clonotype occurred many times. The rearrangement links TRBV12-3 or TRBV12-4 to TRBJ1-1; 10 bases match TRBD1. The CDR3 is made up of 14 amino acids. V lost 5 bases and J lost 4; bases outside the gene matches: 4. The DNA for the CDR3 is TGTGCCAGCAGTCGCAGACAGGGGGCCACTGAAGCTTTCTTT. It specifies CASSRRQGATEAFF.

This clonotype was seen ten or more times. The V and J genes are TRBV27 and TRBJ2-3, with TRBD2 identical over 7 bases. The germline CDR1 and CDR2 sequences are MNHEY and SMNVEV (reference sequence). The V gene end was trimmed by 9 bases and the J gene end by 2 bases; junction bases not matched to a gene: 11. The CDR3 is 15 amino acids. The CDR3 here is CASRTRDLATDTQYF. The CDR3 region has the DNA TGTGCCAGTCGGACTAGGGACTTGGCCACAGATACGCAGTATTTT.

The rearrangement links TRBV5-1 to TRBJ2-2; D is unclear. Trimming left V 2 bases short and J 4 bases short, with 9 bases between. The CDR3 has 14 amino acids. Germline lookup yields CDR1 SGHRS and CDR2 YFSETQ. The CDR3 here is CASSFLVSTGELFF. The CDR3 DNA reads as TGCGCCAGCAGCTTTTTGGTTAGCACCGGGGAGCTGTTTTTT. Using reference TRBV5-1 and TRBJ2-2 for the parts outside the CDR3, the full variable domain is KAGVTQTPRYLIKTRGQQVTLSCSPISGHRSVSWYQQTPGQGLQFLFEYFSETQRNKGNFPGRFSGRQFSNSRSEMNVSTLELGDSALYLCASSFLVSTGELFFGEGSRLTVL.

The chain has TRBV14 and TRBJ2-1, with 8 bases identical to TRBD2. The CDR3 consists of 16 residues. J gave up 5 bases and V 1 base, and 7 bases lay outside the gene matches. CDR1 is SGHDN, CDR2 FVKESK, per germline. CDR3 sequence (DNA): TGTGCCAGCAGCCAAGCTGGACTAGCACCAGACAATGAGCAGTTCTTC. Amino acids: CASSQAGLAPDNEQFF. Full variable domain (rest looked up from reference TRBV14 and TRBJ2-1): EAGVTQFPSHSVIEKGQTVTLRCDPISGHDNLYWYRRVMGKEIKFLLHFVKESKQDESGMPNNRFLAERTGGTYSTLKVQPAELEDSGVYFCASSQAGLAPDNEQFFGPGTRLTVL.

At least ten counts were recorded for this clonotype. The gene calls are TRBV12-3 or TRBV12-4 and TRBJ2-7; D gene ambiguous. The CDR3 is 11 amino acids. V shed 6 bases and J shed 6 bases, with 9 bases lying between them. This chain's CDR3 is CASRGRTEQYF. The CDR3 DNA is TGTGCCAGCAGGGGAAGGACCGAGCAGTACTTC.

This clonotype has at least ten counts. Here the CDR3 reads CASRLPNSPLHF. DNA of the CDR3: TGTGCCAGCAGACTACCAAATTCACCCCTCCACTTT. The rearrangement links TRBV28 to TRBJ1-6; no reliable D call. CDR1 is MDHEN and CDR2 is SYDVKM in the germline V gene. The CDR3 runs 12 residues. Trimming shortened V by 6 bases and J by 7 bases, and 7 bases separated the two germline ends.

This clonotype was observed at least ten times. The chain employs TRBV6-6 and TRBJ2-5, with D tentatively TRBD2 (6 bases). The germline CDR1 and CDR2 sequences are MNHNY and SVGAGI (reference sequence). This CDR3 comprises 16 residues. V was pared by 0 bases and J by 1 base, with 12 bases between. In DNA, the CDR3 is TGTGCCAGCAGTTACTCGACGAGCGGGCTCCAAGAGACCCAGTACTTC. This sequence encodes CASSYSTSGLQETQYF.

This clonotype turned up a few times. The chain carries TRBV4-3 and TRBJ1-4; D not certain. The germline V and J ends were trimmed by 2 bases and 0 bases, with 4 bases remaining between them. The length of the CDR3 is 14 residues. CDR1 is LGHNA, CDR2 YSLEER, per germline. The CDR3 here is CASSQRSTNEKLFF. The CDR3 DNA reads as TGCGCCAGCAGCCAACGGTCAACTAATGAAAAACTGTTTTTT.